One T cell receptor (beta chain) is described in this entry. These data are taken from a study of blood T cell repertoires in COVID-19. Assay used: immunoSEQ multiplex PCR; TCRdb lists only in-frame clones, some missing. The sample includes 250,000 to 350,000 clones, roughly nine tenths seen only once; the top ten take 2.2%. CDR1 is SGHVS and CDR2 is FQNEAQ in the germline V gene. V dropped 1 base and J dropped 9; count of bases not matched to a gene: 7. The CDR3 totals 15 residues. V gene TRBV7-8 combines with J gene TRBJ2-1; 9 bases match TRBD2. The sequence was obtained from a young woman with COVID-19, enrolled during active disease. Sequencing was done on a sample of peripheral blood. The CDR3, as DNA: TGTGCCAGCAGCTTAGGACAGCTAGCGGGGATTGAGCAGTTCTTC. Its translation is CASSLGQLAGIEQFF.